This T cell receptor (beta chain) was identified in a study of blood T cell repertoires in COVID-19. On the study more broadly: The samples span acute and convalescent COVID-19 from the United States, Italy and Spain.

This CDR3 has 15 amino acids. From germline, CDR1 is SGHDT and CDR2 YYEEEE. The V end was cut by 2 bases, the J end by 5 bases, with 11 bases between. TCRdb's copy holds only in-frame clones and misses some; the assay was immunoSEQ multiplex PCR. The sample yields fewer than 200,000 clones, approximately 84% seen once. The sequence derives from a man aged 35 to 55 who had recovered from COVID-19. This sequence joins TRBV5-6 and TRBJ1-6; D is ambiguous. The sequenced sample was peripheral blood. CDR3 region: CASSFGGLDNSPLHF. In nucleotides, the CDR3 is TGTGCCAGCAGCTTTGGAGGGCTGGATAATTCACCCCTCCACTTT.